This entry lists 13 T cell receptor beta chains sequenced from one sample in a study of blood T cells in healthy people across ages. Combining a sample-barcoded 5' primer with a J-beta primer mix, a second PCR ran for about 6 to 12 cycles. TCRdb fed the 5' RACE reads into MiXCR, producing one record per CDR3 protein. The sample includes more than 1,400,000 distinct CDR3 sequences, about 43% of them seen just once. Input material: blood. The receptors come from a woman in her late teens or twenties in good health.

The chain employs TRBV20-1 and TRBJ2-1, with 11 bases matching TRBD2. Unmatched junction bases numbered 8, after V lost 6 bases and J lost 7 bases. Germline-derived CDR1 and CDR2 are DFQATT and SNEGSKA (reference sequence). CDR3 size: 14 residues. CDR3 in amino acids: CSAPDRTSGNEQFF. The CDR3 DNA reads as TGCAGTGCGCCGGACAGGACTAGCGGGAATGAGCAGTTCTTC.

The rearrangement joins TRBV20-1 to TRBJ2-1; 10 bases agree with TRBD2. The germline V gene has CDR1 DFQATT and CDR2 SNEGSKA (reference sequence). CDR3 length: 17 amino acids. V dropped 5 bases and J dropped 10; count of bases not matched to a gene: 20. The CDR3 nucleotides are TGCAGTGCTGGACAAAAAGCGGGAGGGTATCGTAGGGAGGAGCAGTTCTTC. This encodes CSAGQKAGGYRREEQFF.

V gene TRBV2 combines with J gene TRBJ1-1, with 7 bases aligning to TRBD1. Trimming at V came to 11 bases and at J to 4 bases, leaving 22 bases not matched to a gene. The CDR3 runs to 17 residues. Germline V gives CDR1 SNHLY, CDR2 FYNNEI. CDR3 nucleotides: TGTGCCGGCCAGGGTAAGACAGGGACTACCATGAGCACTGAAGCTTTCTTT. The encoded protein is CAGQGKTGTTMSTEAFF.

In its sample, this clonotype was seen a few times. The rearrangement joins TRBV2 to TRBJ2-3; D call uncertain. Looked up from germline, CDR1 is SNHLY and CDR2 is FYNNEI. The CDR3 covers 13 residues. V lost 6 bases and J lost 0, with 7 bases in between. The CDR3 spells CASRPDSTDTQYF. In DNA, the CDR3 is TGTGCCAGCAGACCGGACAGCACAGATACGCAGTATTTT.

This chain joins TRBV3-1 and TRBJ2-7, with a weak D call TRBD2 (6 bases). Germline lookup yields CDR1 LGHDT and CDR2 YNNKEL (reference sequence). The CDR3 runs to 15 residues. The V and J ends lost 5 bases and 1 base respectively, with 15 bases between them. The CDR3 spells CASSDWSRGSYEQYF. As DNA, the CDR3 is TGTGCCAGCAGCGACTGGAGCCGGGGGTCCTACGAGCAGTACTTC.

This chain connects TRBV12-3 or TRBV12-4 to TRBJ2-2; TRBD1 aligns across 8 bases. With 7 bases clipped from V and 4 bases from J, the junction kept 8 bases outside the gene matches. The CDR3 is made up of 15 amino acids. The DNA of the CDR3 is TGTGCCAGCAAAACCCCAGGGGGCCGCACCGGGGAGCTGTTTTTT. It specifies CASKTPGGRTGELFF.

In nucleotides, the CDR3 is TGTGCCAGCTCACCCCTCCCGACAGGAGACCATGGCTACACCTTC. Residues: CASSPLPTGDHGYTF. The rearrangement uses TRBV18 and TRBJ1-2, with D possibly being TRBD1 (6 bases). The CDR3 runs to 15 residues. CDR1 and CDR2 (germline): KGHSH, LQKENI. The V end was cut by 3 bases, the J end by 6 bases, with 17 bases between.

This clonotype was counted only a few times. V gene TRBV25-1 combines with J gene TRBJ1-1; tentative D call: TRBD1 (6 bases). CDR1 MGHDK and CDR2 SYGVNS come from the germline V gene. CDR3 length equals 13 residues. Trimming cost V 6 bases and J 7 bases, with 15 bases left between them. The chain's CDR3 is CASRTGSLLEAFF. CDR3 DNA sequence: TGTGCCAGCAGGACAGGATCCCTCCTTGAAGCTTTCTTT.

The V gene is TRBV6-1, the J gene TRBJ2-1, with 13 bases matching TRBD2. The DNA end favors TRBJ2-7, so the J call may be wrong. The CDR3 is 20 residues long. In germline, CDR1 is MNHNS, CDR2 SASEGT. This CDR3 is CASTSGLLAGGGRSYNEQYF. CDR3 bases: TGTGCCAGCACCTCGGGCTTACTAGCGGGAGGGGGCCGCTCCTACAATGAGCAGTACTTC.

In this sample, this clonotype turned up a few times. This rearrangement joins TRBV7-2 to TRBJ1-4, with 7 positions matching TRBD1. The V gene's germline CDR1 is SGHTA and CDR2 FQGNSA. This CDR3 is 15 amino acids long. V gave up 2 bases and J gave up 4 bases; unmatched junction bases: 4. The CDR3 DNA sequence: TGTGCCAGCAGCTTACCGGGACAGAGTAATGAAAAACTGTTTTTT. It translates to CASSLPGQSNEKLFF.

The rearrangement links TRBV25-1 to TRBJ2-7, with TRBD2 matching 8 bases. Trimming at V came to 0 bases and at J to 4 bases, leaving 2 bases not matched to a gene. The CDR3 consists of 14 residues. Germline CDR1 and CDR2: MGHDK and SYGVNS. CDR3 sequence: CASSEYTSGYEQYF. The DNA of the CDR3 is TGTGCCAGCAGTGAATATACTAGCGGATACGAGCAGTACTTC.

The rearrangement links TRBV7-2 to TRBJ2-1; 8 bases map to TRBD2. The CDR3 has 16 residues. Trimming cost V 5 bases and J 4 bases; bases outside gene matches: 10. Germline values: CDR1 SGHTA, CDR2 FQGNSA. CDR3 in amino acids: CTSSHIAGNDYNEQFF. The CDR3, as DNA: TGTACCAGCAGCCACATAGCGGGAAACGATTACAATGAGCAGTTCTTC.

The chain uses TRBV27 and TRBJ2-5, with a possible D match to TRBD2 (7 bases). The CDR3 loop spans 15 amino acids. V was clipped by 4 bases and J by 5 bases, with 17 bases between them. Germline assignment: CDR1 MNHEY and CDR2 SMNVEV (reference sequence). Here the CDR3 DNA reads TGTGCCAGCAGTTCGCTAAGGGGGGGTAGGGAGACCCAGTACTTC. Its protein product is CASSSLRGGRETQYF.